Here is one T cell receptor (beta chain) with its context. Original methodology: By means of reference gene primer amplification, nucleated cell counts were estimated. Method: immunoSEQ multiplex PCR; TCRdb's copy keeps in-frame clones and lacks some. From that table come the V and J calls and clone size; the DNA was used to work out D and trimming. Of about 110,000 clones listed, 86% were seen once; the top ten hold almost 4.5%. The data derive from a study of blood T cell repertoires in COVID-19. The CDR3 has 15 residues. The germline V gene has CDR1 SGHDT and CDR2 YYEEEE. J gave up 5 bases and V 5 bases, and 9 bases lay outside the gene matches.

The chain links TRBV5-6 to TRBJ2-5; 10 bases agree with TRBD2. The sequencing input was peripheral blood. The TCR was taken from a man in his forties or fifties with acute or convalescent COVID-19. Here the CDR3 DNA reads TGTGCCAGCAGTTTTACTAGCGGGGCGGGGGAGACCCAGTACTTC. Translation gives CASSFTSGAGETQYF.